Listed below are T cell receptor beta chains from one sample, sequenced in a study of CD39 and CD103 CD8 tumor-infiltrating T cells. Using immunoSEQ multiplex PCR, the repertoire was profiled, and TCRdb retains in-frame clones only, with some absent. This sample has 1,500 to 2,000 clones, with over 65% found just once. Sequences were obtained from CD39- CD103- CD8+ T cells sorted from the tumor. Receptors were obtained from a human donor with head and neck squamous cell carcinoma. The CDR3 runs from the conserved cysteine through the conserved F or W. The D gene is left open where the match is weak. Clone size is given for some rows only: seen once, a few or many times, or a class if the clone is expanded.

j_gene: TRBJ2-7; d_gene: NA; v_gene: TRBV28; len: 13; abundance: few; CDR3aa: CASRPGLSYEQYF; CDR3nt: TGTGCCAGCAGACCAGGGTTAAGCTACGAGCAGTACTTC
j_gene: TRBJ2-7; d_gene: NA; v_gene: TRBV11-1; len: 15; abundance: NA; CDR3aa: CASSLEQFRPYEQYF; CDR3nt: TGTGCCAGCAGCTTAGAACAGTTTCGCCCCTACGAGCAGTACTTC
j_gene: TRBJ1-4; d_gene: NA; v_gene: TRBV14; len: 16; abundance: NA; CDR3aa: CASSKVAGDFNEKLFF; CDR3nt: TGTGCCAGCAGCAAAGTAGCGGGGGACTTTAATGAAAAACTGTTTTTT
j_gene: TRBJ1-1; d_gene: NA; v_gene: TRBV9; len: 12; abundance: NA; CDR3aa: CASSPGGLEAFF; CDR3nt: TGTGCCAGCAGCCCCGGGGGGCTAGAAGCTTTCTTT
j_gene: TRBJ2-3; d_gene: TRBD2; v_gene: TRBV9; len: 14; abundance: NA; CDR3aa: CASSASGKTDTQYF; CDR3nt: TGTGCCAGCAGCGCGAGCGGGAAGACAGATACGCAGTATTTT
j_gene: TRBJ1-1; d_gene: NA; v_gene: TRBV6-6; len: 15; abundance: NA; CDR3aa: CASSSGGAMNTEAFF; CDR3nt: TGTGCCAGCAGTTCCGGGGGGGCTATGAACACTGAAGCTTTCTTT
j_gene: TRBJ2-1; d_gene: NA; v_gene: TRBV9; len: 11; abundance: large; CDR3aa: CASSPHDEQFF; CDR3nt: TGTGCCAGCAGCCCACACGATGAGCAGTTCTTC
j_gene: TRBJ1-5; d_gene: NA; v_gene: TRBV5-6; len: 16; abundance: NA; CDR3aa: CASSLGNRGSNQPQHF; CDR3nt: TGTGCCAGCAGCTTGGGGAACAGAGGTAGCAATCAGCCCCAGCATTTT
j_gene: TRBJ2-7; d_gene: NA; v_gene: TRBV28; len: 14; abundance: few; CDR3aa: CASSPSGDSYEQYF; CDR3nt: TGTGCCAGCAGTCCCTCCGGGGACTCTTACGAGCAGTACTTC
j_gene: TRBJ2-2; d_gene: NA; v_gene: TRBV6-5; len: 14; abundance: once; CDR3aa: CASSYSRNTGELFF; CDR3nt: TGTGCCAGCAGTTACTCCAGAAACACCGGGGAGCTGTTTTTT
j_gene: TRBJ2-2; d_gene: TRBD2; v_gene: TRBV30; len: 13; abundance: once; CDR3aa: CAWIVAGTGELFF; CDR3nt: TGTGCCTGGATCGTAGCGGGCACCGGGGAGCTGTTTTTT
j_gene: TRBJ1-1; d_gene: NA; v_gene: TRBV6-4; len: 10; abundance: NA; CDR3aa: CASSRTEAFF; CDR3nt: TGTGCCAGCTCACGGACTGAAGCTTTCTTT
j_gene: TRBJ2-7; d_gene: TRBD2; v_gene: TRBV29-1; len: 13; abundance: NA; CDR3aa: CSTGAGEGYEQYF; CDR3nt: TGCAGCACGGGAGCGGGAGAAGGGTACGAGCAGTACTTC
j_gene: TRBJ1-5; d_gene: NA; v_gene: TRBV19; len: 12; abundance: NA; CDR3aa: CASGLGLEPQHF; CDR3nt: TGTGCCAGTGGGCTGGGTTTGGAGCCCCAGCATTTT
j_gene: TRBJ2-7; d_gene: TRBD2; v_gene: TRBV29-1; len: 13; abundance: NA; CDR3aa: CSALTSGSYEQYF; CDR3nt: TGCAGCGCTCTGACTAGCGGCTCCTACGAGCAGTACTTC
j_gene: TRBJ2-1; d_gene: TRBD2; v_gene: TRBV28; len: 15; abundance: NA; CDR3aa: CASSLSTSGPLEQFF; CDR3nt: TGTGCCAGCAGTCTCAGTACTAGCGGGCCACTTGAGCAGTTCTTC
j_gene: TRBJ1-5; d_gene: TRBD1; v_gene: TRBV28; len: 16; abundance: NA; CDR3aa: CASRLPGQGARQPQHF; CDR3nt: TGTGCCAGCAGATTACCGGGACAGGGGGCACGGCAGCCCCAGCATTTT
j_gene: TRBJ2-1; d_gene: TRBD2; v_gene: TRBV15; len: 12; abundance: few; CDR3aa: CATSVGTGGRFF; CDR3nt: TGTGCCACCAGCGTCGGGACGGGGGGACGGTTCTTC
j_gene: TRBJ1-1; d_gene: NA; v_gene: TRBV7-3; len: 16; abundance: NA; CDR3aa: CASSLGPEGRNTEAFF; CDR3nt: TGTGCCAGCAGCTTAGGGCCTGAGGGGCGTAACACTGAAGCTTTCTTT
j_gene: TRBJ2-5; d_gene: NA; v_gene: TRBV7-8; len: 18; abundance: NA; CDR3aa: CASSLEWGQGTSVETQYF; CDR3nt: TGTGCCAGCAGCTTAGAGTGGGGACAGGGGACTAGCGTAGAGACCCAGTACTTC
j_gene: TRBJ2-5; d_gene: TRBD2; v_gene: TRBV9; len: 16; abundance: NA; CDR3aa: CASSEGLAGEQETQYF; CDR3nt: TGTGCCAGCAGCGAGGGACTAGCGGGGGAACAAGAGACCCAGTACTTC
j_gene: TRBJ2-1; d_gene: TRBD1; v_gene: TRBV11-2; len: 16; abundance: once; CDR3aa: CASSLDRRGHYNEQFF; CDR3nt: TGTGCCAGCAGCTTAGACCGCAGGGGGCATTACAATGAGCAGTTCTTC
j_gene: TRBJ2-2; d_gene: TRBD2; v_gene: TRBV9; len: 19; abundance: NA; CDR3aa: CASSVGWGSGRGDTGELFF; CDR3nt: TGTGCCAGCAGCGTAGGATGGGGTAGCGGGAGGGGCGACACCGGGGAGCTGTTTTTT
j_gene: TRBJ2-7; d_gene: NA; v_gene: TRBV6-6; len: 14; abundance: NA; CDR3aa: CASSADVSSYEQYF; CDR3nt: TGTGCCAGCAGTGCAGACGTAAGCTCCTACGAGCAGTACTTC
j_gene: TRBJ1-1; d_gene: NA; v_gene: TRBV5-1; len: 15; abundance: NA; CDR3aa: CASSRLREENTEAFF; CDR3nt: TGCGCCAGCAGCCGATTGAGGGAGGAGAACACTGAAGCTTTCTTT
j_gene: TRBJ2-2; d_gene: NA; v_gene: TRBV6-4; len: 15; abundance: few; CDR3aa: CASSDESTHTGELFF; CDR3nt: TGTGCCAGCAGTGACGAGTCCACGCACACCGGGGAGCTGTTTTTT
j_gene: TRBJ2-2; d_gene: NA; v_gene: TRBV5-1; len: 13; abundance: NA; CDR3aa: CASSYSVTGELFF; CDR3nt: TGCGCCAGCAGCTATAGCGTCACCGGGGAGCTGTTTTTT